The 2 T cell receptor beta chains reported below all come from one sample, sequenced in a study of molecular identifiers for immune sequencing clone quantification. TCRdb reprocessed the PCR reads via MiXCR and lists one record per CDR3 protein. The table records tens of thousands of distinct CDR3 sequences, roughly 36% of them present only once. The specimen was naive CD8+ T cells from blood, with Jurkat cell RNA spiked in. Stated subset: FACS-sorted CD8+CD4-CCR7+CD45RA+ naive T cells. The receptors shown here come from a human donor in good health. Some libraries in this study had Jurkat cell RNA spiked in.

The V call is TRBV7-9, the J call TRBJ2-1; TRBD1 matches at 8 bases. Germline CDR1 is SEHNR and CDR2 is FQNEAQ (reference sequence). Unmatched junction bases numbered 7, after V lost 5 bases and J lost 10 bases. The CDR3 has 13 residues. The CDR3, as DNA: TGTGCCAGCAGCCTTGACAGGGGAACGGAGCAGTTCTTC. Translating gives CASSLDRGTEQFF.

The rearrangement links TRBV7-9 to TRBJ2-5; D not resolved. CDR3 length equals 14 residues. Germline V gene data show CDR1 as SEHNR and CDR2 as FQNEAQ (reference sequence). The ends were cut back, 5 bases at V and 1 base at J, with 11 bases in the middle. The CDR3 region has the DNA TGTGCCAGCAGCCCCAAGACGTCCCAAGAGACCCAGTACTTC. It translates to CASSPKTSQETQYF.